These 13 T cell receptor beta chains share one sample of origin, sequenced in a study of beta chain features in type 1 diabetes. The study, taken as a whole, reports: TCRB CDR3s were moderately but significantly shorter in Type 1 diabetes patients in all four CD4+ subsets.

For these TCRs, the target antigens are not known. All of the isolated RNA was reverse transcribed, so expressed TCRB transcripts were sequenced. Assay used: immunoSEQ multiplex PCR; TCRdb lists only in-frame clones, some missing. The table lists 500,000 to 850,000 clones, over 11% of them singletons. The sequencing sample was made of naive CD4+ T cells from blood. The receptors derive from a man between 18 and 29 years old with type 1 diabetes.

This clone was seen repeatedly, ten times or more. The chain has TRBV29-1 and TRBJ1-5; 9 positions agree with TRBD1. CDR1 and CDR2 from the germline V gene are SQVTM and ANQGSEA. This CDR3 is 12 amino acids long. Trimming at V came to 7 bases and at J to 7 bases, leaving 5 bases not matched to a gene. Here the CDR3 reads CSGGDRDQPQHF. The CDR3 DNA is TGCAGCGGCGGGGACAGGGACCAGCCCCAGCATTTT.

This rearrangement joins TRBV7-3 to TRBJ2-7, with 9 bases fitting TRBD1. CDR1 and CDR2 (germline): SGHTA, FQGTGA. The length of the CDR3 is 15 residues. Trimming took 5 bases from V and 3 from J; bases not matched to a gene: 8. CDR3 in amino acids: CASSPGDRDYYEQYF. The CDR3 region has the DNA TGTGCCAGCAGCCCCGGGGACAGGGATTACTACGAGCAGTACTTC.

The V call is TRBV7-2, the J call TRBJ2-7; TRBD1 matches 12 bases. J gave up 4 bases and V 5 bases, and 6 bases lay outside the gene matches. This CDR3 has 15 amino acids. Per the germline V gene, CDR1 is SGHTA and CDR2 is FQGNSA. CDR3 DNA: TGTGCCAGCAGCCCGGGGACAGGGGGCGCGTACGAGCAGTACTTC. As protein: CASSPGTGGAYEQYF.

The rearrangement joins TRBV9 to TRBJ2-3; TRBD2 might be the D (5 bases). The CDR3 sequence is 15 residues long. With 0 bases removed from V and 0 bases from J, the gap between germline ends came to 8 bases. Germline assignment: CDR1 SGDLS and CDR2 YYNGEE. The CDR3 sequence: CASSVGGFSTDTQYF. CDR3 DNA: TGTGCCAGCAGCGTAGGAGGGTTCAGCACAGATACGCAGTATTTT.

The V gene is TRBV6-5, the J gene TRBJ2-1; unclear D gene. Germline V gene data show CDR1 as MNHEY and CDR2 as SVGAGI. V dropped 7 bases and J dropped 10 bases, with 11 bases sitting between them. CDR3 length equals 11 residues. CDR3 sequence reads: CASMGRGEQFF. The CDR3 DNA is TGTGCCAGCATGGGCAGAGGCGAGCAGTTCTTC.

The rearrangement links TRBV5-6 to TRBJ2-1; D is undetermined. Looked up from germline, CDR1 is SGHDT and CDR2 is YYEEEE. The V gene lost 0 bases and the J gene lost 10 bases, with 11 bases spanning the gap. The CDR3 consists of 13 residues. CDR3 nucleotide sequence: TGTGCCAGCAGCTTGGGGCCGGCAGAGGAGCAGTTCTTC. Protein product: CASSLGPAEEQFF.

Only a few counts were recorded for this clone. The rearrangement uses TRBV28 and TRBJ2-7; 7 bases align to TRBD2. CDR1 is MDHEN, CDR2 SYDVKM, per germline. The CDR3 is 16 amino acids. Trimming removed 4 bases from V and 4 bases from J; junction bases left unmatched: 13. CDR3 loop: CASSSTGTTWAYEQYF. The CDR3 nucleotides are TGTGCCAGCAGTTCCACTGGGACTACCTGGGCGTACGAGCAGTACTTC.

The table lists this clone with a few counts. The J gene is TRBJ1-2, the V gene TRBV30, with 9 bases matching TRBD1. Germline CDR1 and CDR2: GTSNPN and SVGIG (reference sequence). The CDR3 sequence is 14 residues long. The trim removed 7 bases at V and 2 bases at J, leaving 8 bases unmatched. CDR3 sequence (DNA): TGTGCCTCGAGCCTACAGGGGGCAAACTATGGCTACACCTTC. Translation: CASSLQGANYGYTF.

CDR3 DNA sequence: TGCAGCGTTGTGAGGACCATGAACACTGAAGCTTTCTTT. Its translation: CSVVRTMNTEAFF. This chain joins TRBV29-1 and TRBJ1-1; D is ambiguous. This CDR3 is 13 amino acids long. The ends were cut back, 4 bases at V and 0 bases at J, with 9 bases in the middle. Germline V CDR1 and CDR2: SQVTM, ANQGSEA. The full variable domain, rest sourced from reference TRBV29-1 and TRBJ1-1, is SAVISQKPSRDICQRGTSLTIQCQVDSQVTMMFWYRQQPGQSLTLIATANQGSEATYESGFVIDKFPISRPNLTFSTLTVSNMSPEDSSIYLCSVVRTMNTEAFFGQGTRLTVV.

This rearrangement joins TRBV29-1 to TRBJ2-3; D is undetermined. CDR1 is SQVTM, CDR2 ANQGSEA, per germline. The CDR3 length is 14 residues. V was trimmed by 7 bases and J by 2 bases, leaving 16 bases between them. The DNA for the CDR3 is TGCAGCGCAAGCCACACCGGATTCACAGATACGCAGTATTTT. Amino acids: CSASHTGFTDTQYF.

This clone has only a few counts. The chain couples TRBV30 to TRBJ1-5, with D tentatively TRBD1 (6 bases). This CDR3 is built from 13 residues. Germline V lookup: CDR1 GTSNPN, CDR2 SVGIG (reference sequence). V was pared by 5 bases and J by 7 bases, with 15 bases between. CDR3 sequence reads: CAWAYAGAQPQHF. The CDR3 DNA reads as TGTGCCTGGGCCTACGCAGGGGCCCAGCCCCAGCATTTT.

This clone turned up a few times. V and J are TRBV6-5 and TRBJ1-2, with D tentatively TRBD1 (6 bases). Trimming pared 5 bases from V and 4 bases from J, leaving 14 bases between. The germline gives CDR1 MNHEY, CDR2 SVGAGI. The CDR3 is made up of 14 amino acids. In DNA, the CDR3 is TGTGCCAGCAGTCGAACCGGACAGCTCTATGGCTACACCTTC. Translating it yields CASSRTGQLYGYTF.

On this clone itself: At the DNA level, this CDR3 is encoded by other sequences in the same sample as well. The chain has TRBV18 and TRBJ1-1; D not certain. V was cut by 3 bases and J by 1 base, with 6 bases left in between. Germline CDR1 and CDR2: KGHSH and LQKENI. This CDR3 is built from 13 residues. This CDR3 reads CASSPTGNTEAFF. CDR3 in DNA: TGTGCCAGCTCACCGACGGGGAACACTGAAGCTTTCTTT.